This T cell receptor (beta chain) was sequenced for a study of shared clonotypes between healthy human individuals. V dropped 6 bases and J dropped 1; count of bases not matched to a gene: 7. The V gene's germline CDR1 is SGHRS and CDR2 YFSETQ. There are 15 residues in the CDR3. Study donors comprised healthy, HIV-negative adults devoid of recent acute infection or vaccination. Findings and limits, study-wide: Among donors, sharing of clonotypes was expected to be affected by sequencing depth. Naive subsets tended to show greater estimated richness than memory subsets.

This clone has just a few counts. The antigen is unknown. Deep-level assay runs were performed. The protocol was immunoSEQ multiplex PCR, while the TCRdb copy is restricted to in-frame clones and leaves out a portion. This sample has 110,000 or so clones, with around 73% found just once. The genes are TRBV5-1 and TRBJ2-7; 10 nucleotides align to TRBD2. The sequence derives from a woman younger than 45 in good health. Material: memory CD8+ T cells sorted from blood. Subset meaning: CD45RO+ cells pooled with CCR7-negative TemRA cells. The CDR3 DNA sequence: TGCGCCAGCACCCACCTAGCGGGAGATTCCTACGAGCAGTACTTC. It specifies CASTHLAGDSYEQYF.